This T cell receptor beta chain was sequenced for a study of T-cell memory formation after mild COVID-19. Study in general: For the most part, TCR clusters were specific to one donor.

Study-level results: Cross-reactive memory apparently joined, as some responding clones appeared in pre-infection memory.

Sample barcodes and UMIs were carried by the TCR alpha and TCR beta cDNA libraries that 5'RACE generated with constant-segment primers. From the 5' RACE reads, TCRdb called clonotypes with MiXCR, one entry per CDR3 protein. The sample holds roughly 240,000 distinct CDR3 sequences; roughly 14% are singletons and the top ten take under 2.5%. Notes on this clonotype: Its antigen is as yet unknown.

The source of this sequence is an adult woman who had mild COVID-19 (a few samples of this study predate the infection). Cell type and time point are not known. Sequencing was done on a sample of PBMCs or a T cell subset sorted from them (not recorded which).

The CDR3 DNA sequence: TGCGCCAGCAGCCAAGATGGGGACAGACACAGCTCCTACGAGCAGTACTTC. This gives the protein CASSQDGDRHSSYEQYF. V is TRBV4-1 and J is TRBJ2-7; TRBD1 matches 7 bases. There are 17 residues in the CDR3. From germline, CDR1 is MGHRA and CDR2 YSYEKL. With V trimmed by 0 bases and J by 0 bases, 8 bases remained unmatched.